The 10 T cell receptor beta chains below were found in one sample sequenced in a study of T cell repertoires in cytomegalovirus infection. MiXCR, run by TCRdb on the reads, gives a single entry per CDR3 protein. The sample lists around 130,000 distinct CDR3 sequences, 8.8% occurring once. Material for sequencing was PBMCs. The receptors here all came from a human donor in good health (CMV status not recorded). Some clones in this sample may be carry-over from other donors' samples.

In this sample, this clonotype turned up many times. The J gene is TRBJ1-3, the V gene TRBV7-2; 10 bases match TRBD1. CDR3 length: 19 residues. Losses at the gene ends were 5 bases for V and 0 bases for J; bases not matched to a gene: 13. Germline CDR1 reads SGHTA; CDR2 reads FQGNSA. The CDR3 loop reads CASSARTGTGALSGNTIYF. CDR3 in DNA: TGTGCCAGCAGCGCCCGAACCGGGACAGGGGCTCTCTCTGGAAACACCATATATTTT.

This clonotype came up many times. The rearrangement joins TRBV7-9 to TRBJ2-1; 7 bases line up with TRBD2. The CDR3 consists of 15 residues. Germline CDR1 and CDR2: SEHNR and FQNEAQ (reference sequence). V shed 7 bases, J shed 5 bases, and the junction held 11 bases outside the gene matches. CDR3 protein: CASMSRLAVNNEQFF. CDR3 coding DNA: TGTGCCAGCATGAGTCGTCTAGCGGTTAACAATGAGCAGTTCTTC.

The gene calls are TRBV5-4 and TRBJ1-1; TRBD1 is a possible D gene (5 bases). This CDR3 has 15 residues. From germline, CDR1 is SGHNT and CDR2 YYREEE (reference sequence). The germline V and J ends were trimmed by 2 bases and 2 bases, with 13 bases remaining between them. The CDR3, as DNA: TGTGCCAGCAGCTTATTGGCAGGGCCCAACACTGAAGCTTTCTTT. It encodes CASSLLAGPNTEAFF.

This clonotype was seen only a few times. V usage is TRBV20-1 and J usage is TRBJ2-1; no clear D. The V end was cut by 0 bases, the J end by 0 bases, with 9 bases between. The CDR3 is 15 amino acids. CDR1 is DFQATT and CDR2 is SNEGSKA in the germline V gene (reference sequence). CDR3: CSAREWGSSYNEQFF. For the CDR3, the DNA is TGCAGTGCTAGAGAGTGGGGAAGCTCCTACAATGAGCAGTTCTTC.

This clonotype was seen at least ten times. The rearrangement uses TRBV2 and TRBJ2-5; D is unresolved. The germline V gene encodes CDR1 SNHLY and CDR2 FYNNEI. The CDR3 sequence is 13 residues long. V lost 10 bases and J 4 bases, leaving 16 bases between the germline ends. The chain's CDR3 is CATQWDGAETQYF. The CDR3 coding sequence is TGTGCCACCCAGTGGGATGGAGCAGAGACCCAGTACTTC.

This clonotype was counted ten times or more. The rearrangement links TRBV7-8 to TRBJ2-3; D is ambiguous. The CDR3 is made up of 15 amino acids. Trimming removed 1 base at V and 0 bases at J, with 8 bases between. Looked up from germline, CDR1 is SGHVS and CDR2 is FQNEAQ. The CDR3 DNA reads as TGTGCCAGCAGCTTAGTAGGCATCAGCACAGATACGCAGTATTTT. This encodes CASSLVGISTDTQYF. The whole variable domain, filled in from reference TRBV7-8 and TRBJ2-3, reads GAGVSQSPRYKVAKRGQDVALRCDPISGHVSLFWYQQALGQGPEFLTYFQNEAQLDKSGLPSDRFFAERPEGSVSTLKIQRTQQEDSAVYLCASSLVGISTDTQYFGPGTRLTVL.

The sample holds many counts of this clonotype. J is TRBJ1-2 and V is TRBV20-1; 7 bases fit TRBD1. V lost 3 bases to trimming and J lost 6 bases; unmatched junction nucleotides: 13. The CDR3 is 15 residues long. Germline lookup yields CDR1 DFQATT and CDR2 SNEGSKA (reference sequence). In DNA form, the CDR3 reads TGCAGTGCTAGTTCACGGGGGAGGGGGCTGAATGGCTACACCTTC. As protein: CSASSRGRGLNGYTF.

Many counts were recorded for this clonotype. The chain combines TRBV28 with TRBJ1-5; TRBD1 might be the D (5 bases). Trimming stripped 5 bases from V and 7 bases from J, with 9 bases between. The CDR3 is made up of 12 amino acids. CDR1 is MDHEN, CDR2 SYDVKM, per germline. The CDR3 loop is CASSQGTQPQHF. For the CDR3, the DNA is TGTGCCAGCAGTCAAGGGACCCAGCCCCAGCATTTT.

This clonotype was seen repeatedly, ten times or more. V is TRBV29-1 and J is TRBJ2-1; D not resolved. Germline CDR1 is SQVTM and CDR2 is ANQGSEA. The CDR3 runs to 10 residues. With 4 bases removed from V and 7 bases from J, the gap between germline ends came to 5 bases. In DNA form, the CDR3 reads TGCAGCGTTGGCCAGAATGAGCAGTTCTTC. Encoded protein: CSVGQNEQFF.

This clonotype was detected a few times. This sequence joins TRBV30 and TRBJ1-2; D is undetermined. The CDR3 spans 12 residues. The V gene lost 0 bases and the J gene lost 8 bases, with 10 bases spanning the gap. Germline V lookup: CDR1 GTSNPN, CDR2 SVGIG (reference sequence). CDR3 bases: TGTGCCTGGAGTGTCGCTAGAGAGGGCTACACCTTC. It translates to CAWSVAREGYTF.